This is a list of T cell receptor beta chains from one sample in a study of blood T cell repertoires in COVID-19. Sequencing used immunoSEQ multiplex PCR; TCRdb keeps in-frame clones, though not all of them. The sample yields approximately 300,000 clones, 85% to 90% seen once. What was sequenced was PBMCs or T cells enriched from blood (not recorded which). All receptors derive from a young woman with acute COVID-19. Both conserved end residues are part of each CDR3. Fields, in order: D gene, clone size, V gene, J gene, CDR3 protein, CDR3 DNA. The D gene is left open where the match is weak. The size field is filled for only some rows; it gives once, few, many or a size class.

TRBD1	NA	TRBV27	TRBJ1-5	CASSLRPPGQGFNQPQHF	TGTGCCAGCAGTTTACGACCTCCGGGACAGGGATTCAATCAGCCCCAGCATTTT
NA	NA	TRBV12-3/TRBV12-4	TRBJ1-2	CASSLNRGYTF	TGTGCCAGCAGTTTAAATCGTGGCTACACCTTC
TRBD1	NA	TRBV27	TRBJ1-2	CASSPRTGSGYTF	TGTGCCAGCAGTCCCCGGACAGGCTCCGGCTACACCTTC
NA	few	TRBV15	TRBJ1-4	CATTRGIATNEKLFF	TGTGCCACCACCAGGGGCATTGCAACTAATGAAAAACTGTTTTTT
NA	once	TRBV4-2	TRBJ2-7	CASSQDSNEQYF	TGTGCCAGCAGCCAAGATTCCAACGAGCAGTACTTC
NA	NA	TRBV27	TRBJ2-3	CASKNLQGPAGDTQYF	TGTGCCAGCAAAAACCTTCAGGGGCCGGCGGGCGATACGCAGTATTTT
TRBD2	NA	TRBV5-1	TRBJ2-1	CASSLPRLAGGNDNEQFF	TGCGCCAGCAGCTTGCCCCGACTAGCGGGAGGGAATGACAATGAGCAGTTCTTC
NA	NA	TRBV7-9	TRBJ1-2	CASSLRSAGSRLGGYTF	TGTGCCAGCAGCTTAAGATCGGCGGGCAGCCGGCTAGGGGGCTACACCTTC
NA	NA	TRBV19	TRBJ1-5	CASSIDPRGIQPQHF	TGTGCCAGTAGTATAGATCCCAGAGGGATTCAGCCCCAGCATTTT
TRBD2	few	TRBV5-1	TRBJ2-7	CASSSHSGSSYEQYF	TGCGCCAGCAGCTCGCATAGCGGGAGCTCCTACGAGCAGTACTTC
NA	NA	TRBV18	TRBJ2-1	CASSPRVPEQFF	TGTGCCAGCTCCCCCAGGGTTCCTGAGCAGTTCTTC
NA	NA	TRBV6-1	TRBJ1-1	CASSEHDSEAFF	TGTGCCAGCAGTGAACACGACAGCGAAGCTTTCTTT
NA	NA	TRBV9	TRBJ2-1	CASSPLGGTYNEQFF	TGTGCCAGCAGCCCCCTCGGAGGGACCTACAATGAGCAGTTCTTC
NA	NA	TRBV11-2	TRBJ1-1	CASSLDRGWAFF	TGTGCCAGCAGCTTAGATCGGGGGTGGGCTTTCTTT
NA	NA	TRBV19	TRBJ1-5	CASSISTGNQPQHF	TGTGCCAGTAGTATATCAACGGGGAATCAGCCCCAGCATTTT
TRBD1	NA	TRBV12-5	TRBJ2-2	CASGLPGQGFPGELFF	TGTGCTAGTGGCCTACCGGGACAGGGGTTTCCCGGGGAGCTGTTTTTT
NA	NA	TRBV3-1/TRBV3-2	TRBJ1-4	CASSQTTASSEKLFF	TGTGCCAGCAGTCAAACGACAGCTTCCTCCGAAAAACTGTTTTTT
TRBD1	NA	TRBV4-1	TRBJ2-1	CASSHYRDRGPNEQFF	TGCGCCAGCAGCCATTACCGGGACAGGGGCCCCAATGAGCAGTTCTTC
NA	NA	TRBV28	TRBJ1-5	CASSFAVRMTNQPQHF	TGTGCCAGCAGTTTTGCGGTGCGCATGACCAATCAGCCCCAGCATTTT
TRBD1	NA	TRBV5-3	TRBJ1-5	CARSLADRGLRQPQHF	TGTGCCAGAAGCTTGGCAGACAGGGGGCTGCGGCAGCCCCAGCATTTT